This T cell receptor (beta chain) was observed in a study of blood T cell repertoires in COVID-19. Study in general: Specimens from acute and convalescent COVID-19 originated in the United States, Italy and Spain. PBMCs, B-cell-depleted T cells, or T cells provided the cDNA or gDNA that made up the material.

Per germline, CDR1 SEHNR and CDR2 FQNEAQ (reference sequence). The CDR3 sequence is 17 residues long. The junction had 11 bases not matched to a gene; V was cut back by 5 bases and J by 1 base. Per the original methods: Counts of nucleated cells, estimated from reference gene primer amplification, were obtained. TCRdb's table, derived via immunoSEQ multiplex PCR, lists solely in-frame clones and lacks some. Clone size and the V and J calls come from that table; the DNA yielded D and trimming. The sample holds around 87,000 clones, around 89% seen once. The origin of this receptor is a man between 45 and 60 years old with acute or convalescent COVID-19. The specimen sequenced was peripheral blood. The rearrangement links TRBV7-9 to TRBJ1-1, with TRBD1 matching over 9 bases. The CDR3 nucleotides read TGTGCCAGCAGCCCTGGACAGGGGAAGAGGGGGAACACTGAAGCTTTCTTT. This translates into CASSPGQGKRGNTEAFF.